These T cell receptor beta chains were read from a single sample in a study of cytomegalovirus exposure and HLA in healthy donors. Repertoires were generated with immunoSEQ multiplex PCR, while TCRdb's copy carries only in-frame clones and drops some. The profile shows approximately 210,000 clones, about 91% of them singletons. The specimen sequenced was PBMCs. The receptors derive from a woman aged 18-29 years in good health and CMV-seronegative. Each CDR3 is given with its conserved first and last residue. Fields, in order: J gene, V gene, clone size, D gene, CDR3 DNA, CDR3 protein. A D gene is named only where the DNA matches it firmly. Clone size appears in some rows only: once, few, many, or a class for an expanded clone.

TRBJ1-5 TRBV28 . TRBD1 TGTGCCAGCAGTCAAACAGGGGGCGCGAACCAGCCCCAGCATTTT CASSQTGGANQPQHF
TRBJ2-2 TRBV5-1 . . TGCGCCAGCAGCCTTAATACGAACACCGGGGAGCTGTTTTTT CASSLNTNTGELFF
TRBJ1-1 TRBV6-5 . TRBD1 TGTGCCAGCAGTAACCCCGACAGGGGGCCGGATGAAGCTTTCTTT CASSNPDRGPDEAFF
TRBJ2-3 TRBV27 . . TGTGCCAGCAGTTCTGCCTTGACAGGTACTAGCACAGATACGCAGTATTTT CASSSALTGTSTDTQYF
TRBJ1-1 TRBV7-9 . . TGTGCCAGCAGCCGGCCCAGGCCGGAGGGTGAAGCTTTCTTT CASSRPRPEGEAFF
TRBJ1-5 TRBV28 . TRBD1 TGTGCCAGCAGTTTGAAGACAGGGCGCAGGAATCGGCCCCAGCATTTT CASSLKTGRRNRPQHF
TRBJ1-2 TRBV27 . TRBD1 TGTGCCAGCAGAGGCCGGGACAGGGGGTATGAGGATGGCTACACCTTC CASRGRDRGYEDGYTF
TRBJ2-7 TRBV27 . TRBD2 TGTGCCAGCAGTTTATCGTCGGGACTAGCGGGAGTCGAGCAGTACTTC CASSLSSGLAGVEQYF
TRBJ2-3 TRBV6-1 . TRBD2 TGTGCCGGAGGGACTAGCGGGGGCACAGATACGCAGTATTTT CAGGTSGGTDTQYF
TRBJ2-7 TRBV28 few . TGTGCCAGCAGCCTTAGACTAGAGGGTTTGAACGAGCAGTACTTC CASSLRLEGLNEQYF
TRBJ2-3 TRBV10-3 once . TGTGCCATCAGTGACGGGAGCGAAGGAGATACGCAGTATTTT CAISDGSEGDTQYF
TRBJ2-7 TRBV21-1 . . TGTGCCAGCAGCAAACTACTCGCATTTGTGGGAGAACGGTACTTC CASSKLLAFVGERYF
TRBJ2-7 TRBV6-5 . TRBD1 TGTGCCAGCAGGGACTGGACAGGGGTGCGCGAGCAGTACTTC CASRDWTGVREQYF
TRBJ2-2 TRBV11-3 . . TGTGCCAGCAGCTTTGGACACGGGACCGGGGAGCTGTTTTTT CASSFGHGTGELFF
TRBJ2-7 TRBV28 . . TGTGCCAGCAGTTCCCTCCGGTACGAGCAGTACTTC CASSSLRYEQYF
TRBJ1-1 TRBV15 . . TGTGCCACCAGCAGAGACACGGACAGTGATGAAGCTTTCTTT CATSRDTDSDEAFF
TRBJ2-7 TRBV6-1 . TRBD1 TGTGCCAGCAGCCGGGACAGGGGGATGGGGGAGCAGTACTTC CASSRDRGMGEQYF
TRBJ2-3 TRBV6-1 once TRBD2 TGTGCCAGCAGTAAAACAGCGGGAAGCACAGATACGCAGTATTTT CASSKTAGSTDTQYF
TRBJ2-3 TRBV28 . . TGTGCCAGCAGGCAGCTGGGGGCCGCAGATACGCAGTATTTT CASRQLGAADTQYF
TRBJ1-1 TRBV10-2 . . TGCGCCAGCAAGATGACACAGGGATCGAACACTGAAGCTTTCTTT CASKMTQGSNTEAFF
TRBJ2-1 TRBV29-1 . TRBD2 TGCAGCCTCCACTCCGGGACTAGAGGTGATGAGCAGTTCTTC CSLHSGTRGDEQFF
TRBJ1-2 TRBV7-9 . . TGTGCCAGCAGCTTAGACAGGGACGGCTACACCTTC CASSLDRDGYTF
TRBJ2-6 TRBV4-1 . . TGCGCCAGCAGCCATCGGGTCTCTGGGGCCAACGTCCTGACTTTC CASSHRVSGANVLTF
TRBJ2-6 TRBV5-5 . . TGTGCCAGCAGCGGCAGGGTGACTGGGGCCAACGTCCTGACTTTC CASSGRVTGANVLTF
TRBJ2-7 TRBV28 few TRBD2 TGTGCCAGCAGGGCACTAGCGGGACACGAGCAGTACTTC CASRALAGHEQYF
TRBJ1-2 TRBV28 . TRBD1 TGTGCCAGCAGAAGATCCTGGGACAGGGGGCATGGCTACACCTTC CASRRSWDRGHGYTF
TRBJ1-2 TRBV6-5 . TRBD1 TGTGCCAGCAGTTACGGGACAGGGGGACGGGGCTACACCTTC CASSYGTGGRGYTF
TRBJ2-7 TRBV28 . . TGTGCCAGCAGTTACGGACAATCGCACGAGCAGTACTTC CASSYGQSHEQYF
TRBJ2-1 TRBV29-1 . TRBD2 TGCAGCGTTGAAGTGCCAGCGGGAGGTGTCAGGGATGAGCAGTTCTTC CSVEVPAGGVRDEQFF
TRBJ1-2 TRBV27 few . TGTGCCAGCAGTTTATCGATGGGGGCTGGCTACACCTTC CASSLSMGAGYTF
TRBJ1-1 TRBV5-1 few TRBD1 TGCGCCAGCCTCGGGGACAGGAACACTGAAGCTTTCTTT CASLGDRNTEAFF
TRBJ2-4 TRBV6-4 . TRBD1 TGTGCCAGCAGTGCTACCGGGACAGGGAACATTCAGTACTTC CASSATGTGNIQYF
TRBJ1-2 TRBV20-1 . . TGCAGTGCTCGGACAGCCGGTGGCTACACCTTC CSARTAGGYTF
TRBJ2-1 TRBV19 . . TGTGCCACCCAGCAATCGATAGCGATTGGGCATGAGCAGTTCTTC CATQQSIAIGHEQFF
TRBJ2-6 TRBV4-3 once TRBD1 TGCGCCAGCAGCCAAGATCAGGGGGCCGGGGCCAACGTCCTGACTTTC CASSQDQGAGANVLTF
TRBJ1-4 TRBV19 . . TGTGCCAGTAGTATTGCGTCGGCAGGTGCGAATGAAAAACTGTTTTTT CASSIASAGANEKLFF
TRBJ1-2 TRBV28 . TRBD1 TGTGCCAGCAGTACAGGGGGCGGAGGCTACACCTTC CASSTGGGGYTF
TRBJ2-7 TRBV6-4 . TRBD2 TGTGCCAGCAGTGAAGCTAGCGGGAGGGAAGAGAGCTCCTACGAGCAGTACTTC CASSEASGREESSYEQYF
TRBJ1-1 TRBV7-9 . TRBD1 TGTGCCAGCAGCTTGAGGACAGGGGAAGGTACTGAAGCTTTCTTT CASSLRTGEGTEAFF
TRBJ2-1 TRBV5-1 . TRBD2 TGCGCCAGCAGCCGGACTAGCGGGAGTAATGAGCAGTTCTTC CASSRTSGSNEQFF
TRBJ2-1 TRBV2 . TRBD2 TGTGCCAGCAGTGGGACTAGGGGCAATGAGCAGTTCTTC CASSGTRGNEQFF
TRBJ2-2 TRBV7-2 . TRBD2 TGTGCCAGCAGCCCGGGACTAGCGGGAACCGGGGAGCTGTTTTTT CASSPGLAGTGELFF
TRBJ1-3 TRBV7-2 once . TGTGCCAGCAGCACCTGGGGAGCTGGAAACACCATATATTTT CASSTWGAGNTIYF
TRBJ2-1 TRBV29-1 . . TGCAGCGGCCTACTCCTTTACAATGAGCAGTTCTTC CSGLLLYNEQFF
TRBJ2-2 TRBV2 . . TGTGCCAGACAGGATTCCGGGGAGCTGTTTTTT CARQDSGELFF
TRBJ2-3 TRBV14 . TRBD1 TGTGCCAGCAGCCACCTCACAGGACAGGGCTCAACAGATACGCAGTATTTT CASSHLTGQGSTDTQYF
TRBJ1-1 TRBV5-1 once TRBD1 TGCGCCAGCAGCCTCCAGGGGGAGACTGAAGCTTTCTTT CASSLQGETEAFF
TRBJ1-5 TRBV28 . TRBD1 TGTGCCAGCAGTTTGGAAGGGGGCCAAAGGAGTCAGCCCCAGCATTTT CASSLEGGQRSQPQHF
TRBJ2-7 TRBV28 . . TGTGCCAGCAGTTTGAGACTAGGTTTCTACGAGCAGTACTTC CASSLRLGFYEQYF
TRBJ2-7 TRBV23-1 . TRBD2 TGCGCCAGCAGTCGTTCACGGACTAGCGGGAGGCCCCCCTACGAGCAGTACTTC CASSRSRTSGRPPYEQYF
TRBJ2-4 TRBV14 few . TGTGCCAGCAGCCAAACAGGAGCCTCGCACATTCAGTACTTC CASSQTGASHIQYF
TRBJ2-7 TRBV28 . . TGTGCCAGCAGTTCCTCCGGGACTCATTCCTACGAGCAGTACTTC CASSSSGTHSYEQYF
TRBJ2-7 TRBV27 few TRBD2 TGTGCCAGCAGGGGGAGGGTAGCGGGAGCCTACGAGCAGTACTTC CASRGRVAGAYEQYF
TRBJ1-2 TRBV28 once TRBD1 TGTGCCAGCAGTTGGTCAGGGGGGATCTATGGCTACACCTTC CASSWSGGIYGYTF